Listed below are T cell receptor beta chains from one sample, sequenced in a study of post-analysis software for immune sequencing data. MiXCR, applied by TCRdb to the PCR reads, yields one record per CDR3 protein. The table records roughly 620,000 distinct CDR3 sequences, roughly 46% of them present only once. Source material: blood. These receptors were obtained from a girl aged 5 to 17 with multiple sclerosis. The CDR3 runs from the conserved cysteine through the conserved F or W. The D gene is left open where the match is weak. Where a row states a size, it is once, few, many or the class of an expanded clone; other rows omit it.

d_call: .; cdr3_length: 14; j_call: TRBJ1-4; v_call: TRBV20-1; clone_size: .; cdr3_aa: CSARWQATNEKLFF; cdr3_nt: TGCAGTGCTAGATGGCAGGCAACTAATGAAAAACTGTTTTTT
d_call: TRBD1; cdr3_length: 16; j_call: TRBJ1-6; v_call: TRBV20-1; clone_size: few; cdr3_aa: CSARDGGQGVGSPLHF; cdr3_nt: TGCAGTGCTAGAGATGGGGGACAGGGAGTTGGTTCACCCCTCCACTTT
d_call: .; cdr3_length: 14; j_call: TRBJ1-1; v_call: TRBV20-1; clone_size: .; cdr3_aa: CSAFGPTVNTEAFF; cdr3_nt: TGCAGTGCATTTGGCCCTACAGTGAACACTGAAGCTTTCTTT
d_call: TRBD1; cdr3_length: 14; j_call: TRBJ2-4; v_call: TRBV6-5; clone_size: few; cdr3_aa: CASSLTGVENIQYF; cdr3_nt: TGTGCCAGCAGTTTGACAGGGGTCGAAAACATTCAGTACTTC
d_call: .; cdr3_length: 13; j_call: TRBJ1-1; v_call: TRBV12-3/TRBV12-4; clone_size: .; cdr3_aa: CASSPTHGTEAFF; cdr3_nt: TGTGCCAGCAGCCCAACCCATGGGACTGAAGCTTTCTTT
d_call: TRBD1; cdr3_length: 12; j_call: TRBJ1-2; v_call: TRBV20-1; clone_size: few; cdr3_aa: CSAEQGAVGYTF; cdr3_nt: TGCAGTGCGGAACAGGGGGCCGTCGGCTACACCTTC
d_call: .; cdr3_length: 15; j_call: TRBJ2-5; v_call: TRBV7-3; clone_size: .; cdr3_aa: CASSLGHANQETQYF; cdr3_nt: TGTGCCAGCAGCTTAGGTCATGCCAACCAAGAGACCCAGTACTTC
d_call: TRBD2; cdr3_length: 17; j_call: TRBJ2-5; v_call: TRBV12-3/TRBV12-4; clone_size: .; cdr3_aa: CASSPTYGLAAQETQYF; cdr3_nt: TGTGCCAGCAGCCCTACTTACGGACTAGCGGCCCAAGAGACCCAGTACTTC
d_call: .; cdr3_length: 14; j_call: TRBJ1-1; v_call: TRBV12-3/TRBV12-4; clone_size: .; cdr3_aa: CASSLWGADTEAFF; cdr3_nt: TGTGCCAGCAGTTTATGGGGGGCCGACACTGAAGCTTTCTTT
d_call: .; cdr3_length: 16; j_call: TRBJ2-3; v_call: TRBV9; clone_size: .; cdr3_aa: CASSAVMNRGTDTQYF; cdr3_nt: TGTGCCAGCAGCGCCGTGATGAACAGGGGCACAGATACGCAGTATTTT
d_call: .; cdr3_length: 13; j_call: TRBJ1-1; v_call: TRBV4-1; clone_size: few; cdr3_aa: CASSQDRRLEAFF; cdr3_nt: TGCGCCAGCAGCCAAGACAGAAGATTGGAAGCTTTCTTT
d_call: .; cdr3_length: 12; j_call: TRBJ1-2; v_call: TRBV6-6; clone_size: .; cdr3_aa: CASSPDHYGYTF; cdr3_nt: TGTGCCAGCAGTCCGGATCACTATGGCTACACCTTC
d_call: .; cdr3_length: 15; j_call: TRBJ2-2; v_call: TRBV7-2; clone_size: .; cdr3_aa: CASSRSRLSTGELFF; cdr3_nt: TGTGCCAGCAGTCGTAGTAGGTTGAGCACCGGGGAGCTGTTTTTT
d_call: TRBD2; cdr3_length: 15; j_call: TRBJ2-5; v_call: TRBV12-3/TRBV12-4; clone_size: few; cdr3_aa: CASSHSGRAQETQYF; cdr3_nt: TGTGCCAGCAGCCATAGCGGGAGGGCCCAAGAGACCCAGTACTTC
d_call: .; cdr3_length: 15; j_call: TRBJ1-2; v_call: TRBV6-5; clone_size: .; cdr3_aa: CASSKGLSAVYGYTF; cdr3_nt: TGTGCCAGCAGCAAAGGGTTATCGGCCGTCTATGGCTACACCTTC
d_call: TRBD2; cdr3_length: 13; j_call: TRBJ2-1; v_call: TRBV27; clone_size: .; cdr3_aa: CASRPGLAAEQFF; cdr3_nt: TGTGCCAGCAGGCCTGGACTAGCTGCTGAGCAGTTCTTC
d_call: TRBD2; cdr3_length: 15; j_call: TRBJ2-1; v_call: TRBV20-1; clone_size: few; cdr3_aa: CSARVASGGRDEQFF; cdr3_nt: TGCAGTGCTAGAGTGGCTAGCGGGGGGAGGGATGAGCAGTTCTTC
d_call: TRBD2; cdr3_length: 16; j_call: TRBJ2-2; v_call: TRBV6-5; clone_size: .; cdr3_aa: CASTTLAGGPGGELFF; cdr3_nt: TGTGCCAGCACCACACTAGCGGGGGGGCCCGGCGGGGAGCTGTTTTTT
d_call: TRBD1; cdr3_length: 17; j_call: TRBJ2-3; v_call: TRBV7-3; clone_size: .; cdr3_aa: CASSSSSGTGRFGTQYF; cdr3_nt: TGTGCCAGCAGCTCTTCCTCAGGGACAGGGAGATTTGGTACGCAGTATTTT
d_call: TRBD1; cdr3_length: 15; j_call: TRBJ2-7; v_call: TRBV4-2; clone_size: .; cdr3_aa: CASSQVGQGAREQYF; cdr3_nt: TGTGCCAGCAGCCAGGTGGGACAGGGGGCGCGGGAGCAGTACTTC
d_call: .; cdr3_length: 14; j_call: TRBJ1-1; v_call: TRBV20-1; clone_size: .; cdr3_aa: CSARNGRGPTEAFF; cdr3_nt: TGCAGTGCTAGAAATGGACGGGGGCCCACTGAAGCTTTCTTT
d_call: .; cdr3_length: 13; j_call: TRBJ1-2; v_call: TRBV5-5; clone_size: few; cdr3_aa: CASSWSEGRASTF; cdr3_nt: TGTGCCAGCAGCTGGTCGGAGGGCCGGGCCTCCACCTTC
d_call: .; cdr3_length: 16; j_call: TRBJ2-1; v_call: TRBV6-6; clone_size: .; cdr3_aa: CASSPFGSAGGREQFF; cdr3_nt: TGTGCCAGCAGTCCCTTTGGGAGCGCCGGGGGGCGTGAGCAGTTCTTC
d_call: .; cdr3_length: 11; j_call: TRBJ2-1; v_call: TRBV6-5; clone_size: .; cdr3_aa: CASSSGPEQFF; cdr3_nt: TGTGCCAGCAGTTCCGGGCCGGAGCAGTTCTTC
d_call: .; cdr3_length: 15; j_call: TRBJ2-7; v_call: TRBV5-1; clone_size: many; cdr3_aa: CASSLAHGTGYEQYF; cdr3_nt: TGCGCCAGCAGCTTGGCCCACGGAACAGGTTACGAGCAGTACTTC
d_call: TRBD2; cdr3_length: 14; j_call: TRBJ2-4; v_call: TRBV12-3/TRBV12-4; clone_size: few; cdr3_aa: CASSRSNLAGSRYF; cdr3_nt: TGTGCCAGCAGTCGATCAAACCTAGCGGGGTCGAGGTACTTC
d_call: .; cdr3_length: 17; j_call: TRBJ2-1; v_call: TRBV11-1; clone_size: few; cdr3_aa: CASRDITWASDHNEQFF; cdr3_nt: TGTGCCAGCCGGGACATCACATGGGCTAGCGATCACAATGAGCAGTTCTTC
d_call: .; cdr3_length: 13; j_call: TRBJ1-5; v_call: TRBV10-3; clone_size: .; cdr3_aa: CAISQGSNQPQHF; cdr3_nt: TGTGCCATCAGTCAGGGGAGCAATCAGCCCCAGCATTTT
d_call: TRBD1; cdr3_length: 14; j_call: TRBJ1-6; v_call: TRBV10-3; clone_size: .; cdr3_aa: CAISENRGNSPLHF; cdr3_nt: TGTGCCATCAGTGAGAACAGGGGTAATTCACCCCTCCACTTT
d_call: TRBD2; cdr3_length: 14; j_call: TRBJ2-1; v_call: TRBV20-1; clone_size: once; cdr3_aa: CSAYTSGRTNEQFF; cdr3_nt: TGCAGTGCTTATACTAGCGGGAGAACGAATGAGCAGTTCTTC
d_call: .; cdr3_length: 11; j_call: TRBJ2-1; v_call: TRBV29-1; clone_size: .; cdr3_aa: CGVDPGDGQFF; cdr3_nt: TGCGGCGTTGACCCCGGGGATGGGCAGTTCTTC
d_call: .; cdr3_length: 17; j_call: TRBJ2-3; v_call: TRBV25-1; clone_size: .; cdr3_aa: CASRNFGALLPTDTQYF; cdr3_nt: TGTGCCAGCAGGAACTTTGGGGCCTTACTTCCCACAGATACGCAGTATTTT
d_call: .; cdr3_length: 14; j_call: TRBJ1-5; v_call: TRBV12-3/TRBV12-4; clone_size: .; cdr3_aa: CASSSIGGSQPQHF; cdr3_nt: TGTGCCAGCAGTTCTATTGGGGGGTCCCAGCCCCAGCATTTT
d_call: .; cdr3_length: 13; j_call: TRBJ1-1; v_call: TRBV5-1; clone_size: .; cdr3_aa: CASSLDKDTEAFF; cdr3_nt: TGCGCCAGCAGCTTAGACAAGGACACTGAAGCTTTCTTT
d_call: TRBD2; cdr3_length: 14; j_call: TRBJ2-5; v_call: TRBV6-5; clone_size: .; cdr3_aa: CASRNAGGGETQYF; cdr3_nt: TGTGCCAGCCGAAACGCGGGGGGAGGGGAGACCCAGTACTTC
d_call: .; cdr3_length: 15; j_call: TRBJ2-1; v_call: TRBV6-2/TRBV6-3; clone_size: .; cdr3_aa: CASSADSSSYNEQFF; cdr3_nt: TGTGCCAGCAGTGCAGACTCCAGCTCCTACAATGAGCAGTTCTTC
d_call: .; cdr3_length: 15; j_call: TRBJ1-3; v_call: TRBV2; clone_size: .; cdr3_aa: CASSERTSYGNTIYF; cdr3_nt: TGTGCCAGCAGTGAAAGAACATCCTACGGAAACACCATATATTTT
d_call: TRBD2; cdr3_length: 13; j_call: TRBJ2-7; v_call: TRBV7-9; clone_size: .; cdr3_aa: CASCRGSTYEQYF; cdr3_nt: TGTGCCAGCTGCCGCGGGAGCACCTACGAGCAGTACTTC
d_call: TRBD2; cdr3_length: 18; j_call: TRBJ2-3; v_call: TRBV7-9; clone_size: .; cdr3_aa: CASSSRAGTSDYTDTQYF; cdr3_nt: TGTGCCAGCAGCTCAAGAGCCGGAACTAGCGACTACACAGATACGCAGTATTTT
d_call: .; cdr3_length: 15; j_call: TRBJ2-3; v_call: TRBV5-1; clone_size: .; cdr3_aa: CASRVGTSGADTQYF; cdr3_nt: TGCGCCAGCAGGGTAGGGACCTCGGGTGCAGATACGCAGTATTTT
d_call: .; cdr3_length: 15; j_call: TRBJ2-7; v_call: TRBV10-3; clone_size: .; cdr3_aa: CAISSGTPSSYEQYF; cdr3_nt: TGTGCCATCAGCTCCGGGACTCCGAGCTCCTACGAGCAGTACTTC
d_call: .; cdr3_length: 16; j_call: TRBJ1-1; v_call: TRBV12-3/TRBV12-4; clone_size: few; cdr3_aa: CASSLILWGGDTEAFF; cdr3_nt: TGTGCCAGCAGTTTGATCCTTTGGGGCGGTGACACTGAAGCTTTCTTT
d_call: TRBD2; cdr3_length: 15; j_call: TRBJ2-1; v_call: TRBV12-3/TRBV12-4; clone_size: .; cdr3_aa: CASSHAGTTYNEQFF; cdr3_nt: TGTGCCAGCAGCCACGCCGGGACTACCTACAATGAGCAGTTCTTC
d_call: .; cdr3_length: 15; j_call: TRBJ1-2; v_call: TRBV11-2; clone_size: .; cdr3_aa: CASSQRGGSAYGYTF; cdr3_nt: TGTGCCAGCAGCCAAAGAGGGGGGTCCGCTTATGGCTACACCTTC
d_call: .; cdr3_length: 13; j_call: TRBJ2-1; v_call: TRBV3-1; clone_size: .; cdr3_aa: CASSQTHGQEQFF; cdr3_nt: TGTGCCAGCAGCCAGACACACGGGCAGGAGCAGTTCTTC
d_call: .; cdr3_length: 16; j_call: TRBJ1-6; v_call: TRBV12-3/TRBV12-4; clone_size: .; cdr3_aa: CASSPAGSSYNSPLHF; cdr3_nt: TGTGCCAGCAGCCCAGCAGGGAGCTCCTATAATTCACCCCTCCACTTT
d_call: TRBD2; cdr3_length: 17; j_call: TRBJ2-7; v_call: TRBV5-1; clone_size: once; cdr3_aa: CASSLDPLSGGSYEQYF; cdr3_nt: TGCGCCAGCAGCTTGGATCCCCTAAGCGGGGGGTCCTACGAGCAGTACTTC
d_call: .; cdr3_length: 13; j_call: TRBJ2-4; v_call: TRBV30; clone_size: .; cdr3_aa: CAWNKLAKNIQYF; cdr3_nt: TGTGCCTGGAACAAACTAGCCAAAAACATTCAGTACTTC
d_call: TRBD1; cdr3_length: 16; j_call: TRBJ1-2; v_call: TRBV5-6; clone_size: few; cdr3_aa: CASSLRTGPANYGYTF; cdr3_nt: TGTGCCAGCAGCTTAAGGACAGGGCCAGCTAACTATGGCTACACCTTC
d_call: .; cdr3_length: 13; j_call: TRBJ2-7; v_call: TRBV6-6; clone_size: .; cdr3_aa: CASSPGTANEQYF; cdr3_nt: TGTGCCAGCAGTCCCGGGACTGCCAACGAGCAGTACTTC
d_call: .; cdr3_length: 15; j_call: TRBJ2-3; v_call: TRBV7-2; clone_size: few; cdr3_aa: CASSFRRRDLDTQYF; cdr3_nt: TGTGCCAGCAGCTTCCGCCGGCGGGATTTAGATACGCAGTATTTT
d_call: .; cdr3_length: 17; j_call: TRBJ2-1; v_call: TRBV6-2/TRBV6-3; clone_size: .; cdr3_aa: CASSYSIGRGNYNEQFF; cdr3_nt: TGTGCCAGCAGTTACTCGATCGGCAGGGGCAACTACAATGAGCAGTTCTTC
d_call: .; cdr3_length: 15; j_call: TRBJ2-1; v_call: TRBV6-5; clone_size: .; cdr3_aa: CASSYSPVEYNEQFF; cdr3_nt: TGTGCCAGCAGTTACTCTCCAGTAGAATACAATGAGCAGTTCTTC
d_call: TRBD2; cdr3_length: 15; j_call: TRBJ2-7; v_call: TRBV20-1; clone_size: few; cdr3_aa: CSAATGRELGNEQYF; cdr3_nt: TGCAGTGCCGCAACGGGGCGGGAGCTCGGAAACGAGCAGTACTTC
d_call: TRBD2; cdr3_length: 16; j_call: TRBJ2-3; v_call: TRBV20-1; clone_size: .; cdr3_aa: CSARDLLAGVEDTQYF; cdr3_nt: TGCAGTGCTAGGGATTTACTAGCGGGAGTGGAAGATACGCAGTATTTT
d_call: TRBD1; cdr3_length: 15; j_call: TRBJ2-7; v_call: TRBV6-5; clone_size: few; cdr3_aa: CASSYRGDRDYEQYF; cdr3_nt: TGTGCCAGCAGTTACAGGGGGGACAGGGACTACGAGCAGTACTTC
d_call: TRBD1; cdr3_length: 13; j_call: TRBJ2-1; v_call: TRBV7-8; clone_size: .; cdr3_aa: CASSLAGTGVGFF; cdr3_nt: TGTGCCAGCAGCTTAGCCGGGACAGGGGTGGGGTTCTTC